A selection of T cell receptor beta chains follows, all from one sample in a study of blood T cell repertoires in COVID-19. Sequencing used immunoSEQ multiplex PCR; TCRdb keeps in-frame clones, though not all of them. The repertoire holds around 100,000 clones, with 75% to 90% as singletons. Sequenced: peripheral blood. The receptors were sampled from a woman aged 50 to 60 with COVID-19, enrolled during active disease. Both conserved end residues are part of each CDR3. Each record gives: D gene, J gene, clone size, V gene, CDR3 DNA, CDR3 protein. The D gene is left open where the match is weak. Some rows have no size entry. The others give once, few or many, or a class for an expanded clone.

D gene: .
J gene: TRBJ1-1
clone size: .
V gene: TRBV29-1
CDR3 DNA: TGCAGCGTACGACAGGTCGGGGAGAGCACTGAAGCTTTCTTT
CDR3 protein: CSVRQVGESTEAFF

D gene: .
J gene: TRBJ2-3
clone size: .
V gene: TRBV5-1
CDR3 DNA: TGCGCCAGCAGCAGAGCGGACTACTTCCGCACAGATACGCAGTATTTT
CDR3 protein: CASSRADYFRTDTQYF

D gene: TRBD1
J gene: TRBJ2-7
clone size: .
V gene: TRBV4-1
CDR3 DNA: TGCGCCAGCAGCCATTATGGGACAGGTTCCTACGAGCAGTACTTC
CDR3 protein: CASSHYGTGSYEQYF

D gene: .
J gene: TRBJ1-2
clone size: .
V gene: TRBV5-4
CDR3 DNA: TGTGCCAGCAGCCCAACCCTTAGCAACAGGGAAAAGGGCTACACCTTC
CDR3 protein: CASSPTLSNREKGYTF

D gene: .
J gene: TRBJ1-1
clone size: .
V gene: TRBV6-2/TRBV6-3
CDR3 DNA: TGTGCCAGCAGCCCCAGGACAAACACTGAAGCTTTCTTT
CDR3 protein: CASSPRTNTEAFF

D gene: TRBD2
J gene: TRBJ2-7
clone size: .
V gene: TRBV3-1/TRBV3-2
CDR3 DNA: TGTGCCAGCAGCCGGATAGCGGGGAACTACGAGCAGTACTTC
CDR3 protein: CASSRIAGNYEQYF

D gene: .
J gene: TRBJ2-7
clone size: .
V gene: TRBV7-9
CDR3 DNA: TGTGCCAGCAGCCCCCTCTACGAGCAGTACTTC
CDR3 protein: CASSPLYEQYF

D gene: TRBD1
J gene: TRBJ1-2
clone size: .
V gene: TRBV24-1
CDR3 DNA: TGTGCCACCAGTGAGGCAGGGGGCGCGTCCCTCTATGGCTACACCTTC
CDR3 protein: CATSEAGGASLYGYTF

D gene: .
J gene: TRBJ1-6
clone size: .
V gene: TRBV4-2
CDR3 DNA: TGTGCCAGCAGCCAAAAATCTTCAATGGCAGGGGCAGGTATTAATTATTCACCCCTCCACTTT
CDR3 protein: CASSQKSSMAGAGINYSPLHF

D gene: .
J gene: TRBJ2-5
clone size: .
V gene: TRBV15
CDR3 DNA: TGTGCCACCAGCAGAGATCCCGGACAAATCCAAGAGACCCAGTACTTC
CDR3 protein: CATSRDPGQIQETQYF

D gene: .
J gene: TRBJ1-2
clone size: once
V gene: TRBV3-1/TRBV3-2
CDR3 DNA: TGTGCCAGCAGCCAAGAACAAGCGTATGGCTACACCTTC
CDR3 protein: CASSQEQAYGYTF

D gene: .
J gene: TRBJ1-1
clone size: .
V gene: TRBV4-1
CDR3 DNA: TGCGCCAGCAGCCTTCTCTTCAGGGTGGGGGCGGACACTGAAGCTTTCTTT
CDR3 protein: CASSLLFRVGADTEAFF

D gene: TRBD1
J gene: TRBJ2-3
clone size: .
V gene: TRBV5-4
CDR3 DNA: TGTGCCAGCAGCTCACGGGACAGGGGAGCTACGCAGTATTTT
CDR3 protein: CASSSRDRGATQYF

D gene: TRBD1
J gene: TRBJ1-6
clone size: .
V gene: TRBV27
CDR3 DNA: TGTGCCAGCAGTCCTCCGGGACAGGGGAGATCACCCCTCCACTTT
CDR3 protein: CASSPPGQGRSPLHF

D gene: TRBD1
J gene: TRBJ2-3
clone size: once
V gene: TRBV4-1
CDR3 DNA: TGCGCCAGCAGCCAGGCGGGACAGGGATACACAGATACGCAGTATTTT
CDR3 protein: CASSQAGQGYTDTQYF

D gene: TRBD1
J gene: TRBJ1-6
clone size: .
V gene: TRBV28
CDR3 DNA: TGTGCCAGCAGTTTGGCCGGGACAGGGAAGTCACCCCTCCACTTT
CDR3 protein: CASSLAGTGKSPLHF

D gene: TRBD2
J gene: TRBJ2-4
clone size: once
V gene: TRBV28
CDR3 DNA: TGTGCCAGCAATCCCGCGGGGGGGGGCAAAAACATTCAGTACTTC
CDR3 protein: CASNPAGGGKNIQYF

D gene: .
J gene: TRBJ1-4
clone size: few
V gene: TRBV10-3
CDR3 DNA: TGTGCCATCAGTGTATCGGACAGTCCGGGTGAAAAACTGTTTTTT
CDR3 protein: CAISVSDSPGEKLFF

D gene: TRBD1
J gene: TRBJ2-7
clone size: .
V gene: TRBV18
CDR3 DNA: TGTGCCAGCTCACCACGGATTGGGACAGGGGATTGGTACGAGCAGTACTTC
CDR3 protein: CASSPRIGTGDWYEQYF

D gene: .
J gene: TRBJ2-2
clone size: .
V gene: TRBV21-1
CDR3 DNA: TGTGCCAGCATCCCTAGGAACAGGGGGCGTGGGGAGCTGTTTTTT
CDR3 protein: CASIPRNRGRGELFF

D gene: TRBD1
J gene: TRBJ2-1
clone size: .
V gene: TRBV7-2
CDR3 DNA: TGTGCCAGCAGCTTGCAACAGGGGGTGTACAATGAGCAGTTCTTC
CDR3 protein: CASSLQQGVYNEQFF

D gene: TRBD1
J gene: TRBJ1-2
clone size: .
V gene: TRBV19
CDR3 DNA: TGTGCCAGTACCGAAGAAGGGACAGGGGATGGCTACACCTTC
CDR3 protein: CASTEEGTGDGYTF

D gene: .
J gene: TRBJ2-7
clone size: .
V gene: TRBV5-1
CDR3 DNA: TGCGCCAGCAGCCCACTTCAGGGGCCCTACGAGCAGTACTTC
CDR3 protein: CASSPLQGPYEQYF